This T cell receptor beta chain was recovered during a study of T cells after yellow fever vaccination. This clonotype was recorded once. Its specificity is not known. TCRdb passed the 5' RACE reads through MiXCR, listing each CDR3 protein once. The sample has roughly 520,000 distinct CDR3 sequences, 20% to 25% seen once. Study-level findings and limits: Subsequent booster samples again held most clones from primary vaccination (96% CD4, 85% to 90% CD8).

This TCR was sampled from a man between 18 and 35 years old who received the YFV17D yellow fever vaccine. Here the sequenced sample was PBMCs, taken approximately 22 days after the first yellow fever vaccination.

The CDR3 sequence: CASTIRDVTGELFF. In DNA, the CDR3 is TGTGCCAGCACAATCAGGGACGTTACCGGGGAGCTGTTTTTT. V gene TRBV19 combines with J gene TRBJ2-2; D is tentatively TRBD1 or TRBD2 (5 bases each). Germline lookup yields CDR1 LNHDA and CDR2 SQIVND (reference sequence). The V gene lost 9 bases and the J gene lost 5 bases, with 16 bases spanning the gap. The CDR3 consists of 14 residues.